Below are 5 T cell receptor beta chains sequenced from a single sample in a study of T cell changes during pregnancy in multiple sclerosis. Data came from immunoSEQ multiplex PCR; TCRdb stores just in-frame clones and leaves some out. Of under 65,000 clones in the sample, 93% are singletons; the top ten hold 2.6%. The source was CD8+ T cells from peripheral blood mononuclear cells, collected in the third trimester of pregnancy. Receptors originate from a female donor with multiple sclerosis, enrolled in a pregnancy study.

The CDR3 bases are TGTGCCTGGAGTACGGCGGGGGGAGTCTACAATGAGCAGTTCTTC. It is translated as CAWSTAGGVYNEQFF. The V and J genes are TRBV30 and TRBJ2-1; 8 bases agree with TRBD2. This CDR3 comprises 15 residues. The ends lost 2 bases at V and 3 bases at J; junction bases unmatched: 6. Germline V gene sequence: CDR1 GTSNPN, CDR2 SVGIG (reference sequence).

The chain has TRBV5-6 and TRBJ2-3, with 11 bases identical to TRBD2. From germline, CDR1 is SGHDT and CDR2 YYEEEE. With 1 base clipped from V and 3 bases from J, the junction kept 7 bases outside the gene matches. This CDR3 is 17 amino acids long. The CDR3 sequence is CASSLRGASGRTDTQYF. As DNA, the CDR3 is TGTGCCAGCAGCTTGAGGGGGGCTAGCGGGAGGACAGATACGCAGTATTTT. The full variable domain, in which reference TRBV5-6 and TRBJ2-3 provide the parts outside the CDR3, is DAGVTQSPTHLIKTRGQQVTLRCSPKSGHDTVSWYQQALGQGPQFIFQYYEEEERQRGNFPDRFSGHQFPNYSSELNVNALLLGDSALYLCASSLRGASGRTDTQYFGPGTRLTVL.

The V gene is TRBV27, the J gene TRBJ2-7, with TRBD1 identical over 7 bases. The CDR3 runs 11 residues. Germline V lookup: CDR1 MNHEY, CDR2 SMNVEV (reference sequence). V gave up 4 bases and J gave up 7 bases; unmatched junction bases: 1. CDR3 bases: TGTGCCAGCAGTTGGGGACAGGAGCAGTACTTC. As protein: CASSWGQEQYF.

This rearrangement joins TRBV27 to TRBJ2-7; possibly TRBD2 for D (5 bases). V shed 3 bases and J shed 4 bases, with 16 bases lying between them. The CDR3 extends over 15 amino acids. Germline-derived CDR1 and CDR2 are MNHEY and SMNVEV (reference sequence). This CDR3 reads CASSLSSSISYEQYF. CDR3 sequence (DNA): TGTGCCAGCAGTTTGTCTAGCTCGATTTCGTACGAGCAGTACTTC.

V is TRBV7-9 and J is TRBJ2-7; D ambiguous. Germline-derived CDR1 and CDR2 are SEHNR and FQNEAQ (reference sequence). V dropped 5 bases and J dropped 2 bases, with 10 bases sitting between them. This CDR3 comprises 13 residues. The CDR3 nucleotides read TGTGCCAGCAGCAGATCGGAGACCTACGAGCAGTACTTC. Translation gives CASSRSETYEQYF.